This T cell receptor (beta chain) was sequenced during a study of OX40 agonist ivuxolimab in advanced cancers. About the study: Patients got intravenous ivuxolimab at 0.01 to 10 mg/kg every 2 weeks. The study reported partial responses in three patients: one hepatocellular carcinoma, two cutaneous melanoma.

About this clone: Antigen: not known.

Autoimmune disease history or systemic immunosuppression led to patients being barred. Study outcomes and limitations: The study did not work out the antigen specificity of the expanded peripheral T cells.

Sequencing used immunoSEQ multiplex PCR; TCRdb keeps in-frame clones, though not all of them. Counted here are about 27,000 clones, 70% to 85% occurring once; the ten biggest clones make up 25% to 35%. Germline V gives CDR1 SGDLS, CDR2 YYNGEE. Trimming removed 4 bases from V and 1 base from J, with 12 bases in between. This CDR3 region has 15 residues. This material consisted of CD4+ or CD8+ T cells sorted from blood, taken in a trial of the OX40 agonist ivuxolimab. The chain employs TRBV9 and TRBJ2-1; no clear D. This sequence originates from an adult with an advanced solid tumor such as melanoma, head and neck, liver or kidney cancer. The CDR3 DNA is TGTGCCAGCAGCCGCTCGGACCCTTCCTACAATGAGCAGTTCTTC. This codes for CASSRSDPSYNEQFF.